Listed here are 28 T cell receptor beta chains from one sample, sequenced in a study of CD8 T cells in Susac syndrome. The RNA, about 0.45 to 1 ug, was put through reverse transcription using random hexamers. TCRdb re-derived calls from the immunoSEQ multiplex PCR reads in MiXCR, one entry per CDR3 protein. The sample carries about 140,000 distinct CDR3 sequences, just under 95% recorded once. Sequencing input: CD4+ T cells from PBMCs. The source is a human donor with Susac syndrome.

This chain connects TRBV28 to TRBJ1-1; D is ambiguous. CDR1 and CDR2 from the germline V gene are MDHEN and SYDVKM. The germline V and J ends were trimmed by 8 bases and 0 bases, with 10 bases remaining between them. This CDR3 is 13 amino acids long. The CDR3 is CASRGPLNTEAFF. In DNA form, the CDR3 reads TGTGCCAGCCGAGGCCCGTTGAACACTGAAGCTTTCTTT.

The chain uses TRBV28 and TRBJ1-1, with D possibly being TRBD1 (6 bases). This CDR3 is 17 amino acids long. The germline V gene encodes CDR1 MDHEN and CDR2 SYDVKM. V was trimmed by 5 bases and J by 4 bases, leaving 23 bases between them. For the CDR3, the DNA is TGTGCCAGCAGTCTACCAGCCGGGACAATGGTGCGCACTGAAGCTTTCTTT. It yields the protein CASSLPAGTMVRTEAFF. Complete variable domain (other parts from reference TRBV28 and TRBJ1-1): DVKVTQSSRYLVKRTGEKVFLECVQDMDHENMFWYRQDPGLGLRLIYFSYDVKMKEKGDIPEGYSVSREKKERFSLILESASTNQTSMYLCASSLPAGTMVRTEAFFGQGTRLTVV.

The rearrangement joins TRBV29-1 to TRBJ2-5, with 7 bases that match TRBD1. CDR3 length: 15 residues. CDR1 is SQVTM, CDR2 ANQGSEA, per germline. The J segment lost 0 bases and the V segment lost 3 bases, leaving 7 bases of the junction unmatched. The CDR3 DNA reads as TGCAGCGTTGAGAGGACAGGAACGTACCAAGAGACCCAGTACTTC. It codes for CSVERTGTYQETQYF.

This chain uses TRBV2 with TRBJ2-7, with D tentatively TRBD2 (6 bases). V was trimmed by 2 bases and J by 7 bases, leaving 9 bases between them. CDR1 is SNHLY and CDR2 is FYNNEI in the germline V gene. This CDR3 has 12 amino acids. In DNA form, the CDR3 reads TGTGCCAGCAGTGAATCTCGGGGGGAGCAGTACTTC. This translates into CASSESRGEQYF.

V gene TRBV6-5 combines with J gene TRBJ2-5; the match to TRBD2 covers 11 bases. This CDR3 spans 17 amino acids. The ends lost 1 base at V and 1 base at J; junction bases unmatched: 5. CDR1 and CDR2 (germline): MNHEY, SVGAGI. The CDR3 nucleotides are TGTGCCAGCAGTTACTGGGCTAGCGGGGGGAGCCAAGAGACCCAGTACTTC. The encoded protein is CASSYWASGGSQETQYF.

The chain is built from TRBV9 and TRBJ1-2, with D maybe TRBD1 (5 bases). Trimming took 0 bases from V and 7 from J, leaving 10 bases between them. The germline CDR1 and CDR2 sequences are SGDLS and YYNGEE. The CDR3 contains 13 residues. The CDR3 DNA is TGTGCCAGCAGCGTAGAGGGGTTTGGTGGCTACACCTTC. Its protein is CASSVEGFGGYTF.

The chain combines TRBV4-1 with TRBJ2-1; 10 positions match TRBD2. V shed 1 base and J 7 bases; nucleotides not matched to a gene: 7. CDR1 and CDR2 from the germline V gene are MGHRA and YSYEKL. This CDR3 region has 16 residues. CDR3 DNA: TGCGCCAGCAGCCAAGTCTTTAGCGGGAGGAGGAATGAGCAGTTCTTC. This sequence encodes CASSQVFSGRRNEQFF.

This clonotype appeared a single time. The CDR3 bases are TGTGCCAGCAGCGTAGCTGAAGGGAGGGGGCGAGGGACCGGGGAGCTGTTTTTT. It is translated as CASSVAEGRGRGTGELFF. V and J are TRBV9 and TRBJ2-2, with D possibly called TRBD1 or TRBD2 (7 bases each). Germline lookup yields CDR1 SGDLS and CDR2 YYNGEE. Trimming removed 0 bases at V and 5 bases at J, with 20 bases between. There are 18 residues in the CDR3. The variable domain in full, with the rest retrieved from reference TRBV9 and TRBJ2-2, is DSGVTQTPKHLITATGQRVTLRCSPRSGDLSVYWYQQSLDQGLQFLIQYYNGEERAKGNILERFSAQQFPDLHSELNLSSLELGDSALYFCASSVAEGRGRGTGELFFGEGSRLTVL.

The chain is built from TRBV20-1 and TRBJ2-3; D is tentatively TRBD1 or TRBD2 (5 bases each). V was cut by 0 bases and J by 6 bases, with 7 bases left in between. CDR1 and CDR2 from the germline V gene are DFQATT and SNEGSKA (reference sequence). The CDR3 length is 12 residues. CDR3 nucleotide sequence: TGCAGTGCTAGAGATTGGGGGGATACGCAGTATTTT. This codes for CSARDWGDTQYF.

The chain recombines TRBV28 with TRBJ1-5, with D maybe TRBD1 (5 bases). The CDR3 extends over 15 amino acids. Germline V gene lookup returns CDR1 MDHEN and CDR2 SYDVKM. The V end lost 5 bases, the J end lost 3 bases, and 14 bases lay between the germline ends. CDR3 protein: CASSPGTLINQPQHF. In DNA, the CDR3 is TGTGCCAGCAGTCCCGGGACTCTTATCAATCAGCCCCAGCATTTT. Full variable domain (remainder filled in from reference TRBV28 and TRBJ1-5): DVKVTQSSRYLVKRTGEKVFLECVQDMDHENMFWYRQDPGLGLRLIYFSYDVKMKEKGDIPEGYSVSREKKERFSLILESASTNQTSMYLCASSPGTLINQPQHFGDGTRLSIL.

The CDR3 DNA follows: TGTGCCAGCAGTTGGACTAGCGGTAGAAACACCGGGGAGCTGTTTTTT. Encoded protein: CASSWTSGRNTGELFF. V is TRBV6-2 or TRBV6-3 and J is TRBJ2-2; 10 bases map to TRBD2. CDR3 length equals 16 residues. Germline V gene sequence: CDR1 MNHEY, CDR2 SVGEGT. J gave up 2 bases and V 4 bases, and 4 bases lay outside the gene matches.

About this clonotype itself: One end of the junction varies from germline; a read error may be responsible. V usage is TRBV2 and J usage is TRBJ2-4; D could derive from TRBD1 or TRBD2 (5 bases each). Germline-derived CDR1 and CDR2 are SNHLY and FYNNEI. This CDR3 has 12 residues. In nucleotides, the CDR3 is TGTGCCAGCAGTGTCGCCCGGGGACCCGTAAACTTC. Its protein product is CASSVARGPVNF.

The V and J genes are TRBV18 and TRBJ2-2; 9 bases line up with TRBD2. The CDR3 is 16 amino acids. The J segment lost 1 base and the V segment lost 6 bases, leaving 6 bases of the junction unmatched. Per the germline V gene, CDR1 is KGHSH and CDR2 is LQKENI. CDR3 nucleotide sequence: TGTGCCAGCTCTCCAAGACTAGCGGTGAACACCGGGGAGCTGTTTTTT. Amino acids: CASSPRLAVNTGELFF.

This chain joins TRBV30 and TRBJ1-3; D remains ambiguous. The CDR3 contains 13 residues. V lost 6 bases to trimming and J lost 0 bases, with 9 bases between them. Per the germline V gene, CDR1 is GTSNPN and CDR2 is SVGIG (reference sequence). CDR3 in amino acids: CACHTDSGNTIYF. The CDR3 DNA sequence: TGTGCCTGCCATACAGACTCTGGAAACACCATATATTTT.

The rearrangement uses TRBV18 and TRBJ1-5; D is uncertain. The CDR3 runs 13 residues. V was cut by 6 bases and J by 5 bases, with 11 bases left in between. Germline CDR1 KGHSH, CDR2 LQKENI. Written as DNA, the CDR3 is TGTGCCAGCTCCCCCAACCTGGATCAGCCCCAGCATTTT. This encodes CASSPNLDQPQHF.

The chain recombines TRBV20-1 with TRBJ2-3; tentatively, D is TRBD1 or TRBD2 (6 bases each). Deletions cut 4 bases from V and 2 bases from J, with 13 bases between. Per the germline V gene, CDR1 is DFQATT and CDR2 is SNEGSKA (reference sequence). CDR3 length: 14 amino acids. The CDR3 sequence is CSATPGGLTDTQYF. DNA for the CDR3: TGCAGTGCTACCCCCGGGGGCCTCACAGATACGCAGTATTTT.

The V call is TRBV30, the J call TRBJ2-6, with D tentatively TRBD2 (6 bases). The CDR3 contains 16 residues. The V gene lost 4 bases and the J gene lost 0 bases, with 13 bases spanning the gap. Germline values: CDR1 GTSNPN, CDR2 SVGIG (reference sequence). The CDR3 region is CAWMGGTHSGANVLTF. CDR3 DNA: TGTGCCTGGATGGGCGGGACTCACTCTGGGGCCAACGTCCTGACTTTC.

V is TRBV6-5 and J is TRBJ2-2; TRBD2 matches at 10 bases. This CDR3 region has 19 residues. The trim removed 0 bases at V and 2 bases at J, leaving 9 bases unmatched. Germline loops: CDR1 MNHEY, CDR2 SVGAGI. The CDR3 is CASSYSIGLAGVNTGELFF. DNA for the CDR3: TGTGCCAGCAGTTACTCGATTGGGCTAGCGGGGGTAAACACCGGGGAGCTGTTTTTT.

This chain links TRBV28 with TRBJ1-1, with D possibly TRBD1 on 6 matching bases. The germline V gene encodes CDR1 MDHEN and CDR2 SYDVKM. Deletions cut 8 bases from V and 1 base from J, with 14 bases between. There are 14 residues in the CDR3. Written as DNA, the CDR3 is TGTGCCAGCTCCCCCCCACAGGGGAACACTGAAGCTTTCTTT. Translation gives CASSPPQGNTEAFF. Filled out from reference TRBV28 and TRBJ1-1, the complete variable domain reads DVKVTQSSRYLVKRTGEKVFLECVQDMDHENMFWYRQDPGLGLRLIYFSYDVKMKEKGDIPEGYSVSREKKERFSLILESASTNQTSMYLCASSPPQGNTEAFFGQGTRLTVV.

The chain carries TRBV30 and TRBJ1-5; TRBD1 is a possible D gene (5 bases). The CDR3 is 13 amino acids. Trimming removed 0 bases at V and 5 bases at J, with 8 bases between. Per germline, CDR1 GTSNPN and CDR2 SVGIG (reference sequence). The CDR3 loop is CAWSVQEDQPQHF. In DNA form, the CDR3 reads TGTGCCTGGAGTGTACAGGAGGATCAGCCCCAGCATTTT.

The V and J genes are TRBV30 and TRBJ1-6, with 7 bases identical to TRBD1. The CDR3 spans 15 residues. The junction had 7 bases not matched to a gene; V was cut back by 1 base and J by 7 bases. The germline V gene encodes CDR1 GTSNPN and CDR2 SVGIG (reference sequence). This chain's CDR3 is CAWSDEGAWNSPLHF. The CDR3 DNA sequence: TGTGCCTGGAGTGACGAGGGGGCGTGGAATTCACCCCTCCACTTT. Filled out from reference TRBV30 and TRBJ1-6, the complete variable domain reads SQTIHQWPATLVQPVGSPLSLECTVEGTSNPNLYWYRQAAGRGLQLLFYSVGIGQISSEVPQNLSASRPQDRQFILSSKKLLLSDSGFYLCAWSDEGAWNSPLHFGNGTRLTVT.

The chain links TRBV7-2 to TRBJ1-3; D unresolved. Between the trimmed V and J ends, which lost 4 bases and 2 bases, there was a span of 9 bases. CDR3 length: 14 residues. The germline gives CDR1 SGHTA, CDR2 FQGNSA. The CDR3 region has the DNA TGTGCCAGCAGCTGGCCCGGGACTGGAAACACCATATATTTT. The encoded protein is CASSWPGTGNTIYF.

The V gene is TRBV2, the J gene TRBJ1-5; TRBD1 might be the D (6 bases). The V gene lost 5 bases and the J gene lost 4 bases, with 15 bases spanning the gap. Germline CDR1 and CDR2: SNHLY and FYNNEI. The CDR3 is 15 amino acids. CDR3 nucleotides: TGTGCCAGCAGTCCTAGAACTACAGGGAATCAGCCCCAGCATTTT. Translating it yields CASSPRTTGNQPQHF.

The CDR3 DNA reads TGTGCCAGCAGCGAATTAGCGGGAGGGCATGGGACCCAGTACTTC. Amino acids: CASSELAGGHGTQYF. This chain uses TRBV9 with TRBJ2-5, with TRBD2 matching 11 bases. V was clipped by 3 bases and J by 7 bases; unmatched bases: 8. CDR1 and CDR2 from the germline V gene are SGDLS and YYNGEE. The CDR3 extends over 15 amino acids.

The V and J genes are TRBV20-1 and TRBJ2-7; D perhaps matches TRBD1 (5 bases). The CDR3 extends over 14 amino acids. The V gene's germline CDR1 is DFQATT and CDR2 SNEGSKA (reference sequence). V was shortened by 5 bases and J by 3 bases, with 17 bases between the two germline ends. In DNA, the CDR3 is TGCAGTGCTGTGAAGGGGCGTTTAGGCTACGAGCAGTACTTC. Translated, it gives CSAVKGRLGYEQYF.

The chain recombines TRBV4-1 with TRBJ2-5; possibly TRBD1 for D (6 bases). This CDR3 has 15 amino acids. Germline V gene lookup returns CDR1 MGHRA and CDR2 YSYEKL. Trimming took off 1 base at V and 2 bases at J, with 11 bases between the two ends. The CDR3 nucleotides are TGCGCCAGCAGCCAAGGGATGGGACAACAAGAGACCCAGTACTTC. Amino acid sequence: CASSQGMGQQETQYF.

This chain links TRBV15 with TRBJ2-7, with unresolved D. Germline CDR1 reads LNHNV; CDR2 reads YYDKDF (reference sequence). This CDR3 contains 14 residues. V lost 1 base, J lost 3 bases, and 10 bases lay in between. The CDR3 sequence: CATSRGGSLYEQYF. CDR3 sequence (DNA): TGTGCCACCAGCAGAGGGGGTTCCCTCTACGAGCAGTACTTC.

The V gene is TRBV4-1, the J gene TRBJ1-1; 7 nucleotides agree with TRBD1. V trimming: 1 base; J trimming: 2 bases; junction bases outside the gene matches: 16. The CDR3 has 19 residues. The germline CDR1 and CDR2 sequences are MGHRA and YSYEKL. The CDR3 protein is CASSQVIVRGQSTNTEAFF. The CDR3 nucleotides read TGCGCCAGCAGCCAAGTGATAGTTCGGGGACAGAGCACCAACACTGAAGCTTTCTTT.